What follows are 14 T cell receptor beta chains derived from one specimen sequenced in a study of shared clonotypes between healthy human individuals. Clones were sequenced by immunoSEQ multiplex PCR, and TCRdb holds only the in-frame ones, with some missing. Of about 1 million clones in the sample, more than 60% were seen once. The sample was memory CD4+ T cells sorted from blood. Documented subset: CD45RA-negative fraction. All receptors come from a man between 18 and 29 years old in good health.

This sequence joins TRBV6-5 and TRBJ2-5, with 7 nucleotides matching TRBD2. With 2 bases clipped from V and 4 bases from J, the junction kept 7 bases outside the gene matches. CDR3 size: 15 residues. Germline V CDR1 and CDR2: MNHEY, SVGAGI. For the CDR3, the DNA is TGTGCCAGCAGTTACACACCTGGGGGGGTAGAGACCCAGTACTTC. Amino acids: CASSYTPGGVETQYF.

The chain combines TRBV7-8 with TRBJ2-7; 8 nucleotides match TRBD1. CDR3 size: 16 residues. The germline V gene encodes CDR1 SGHVS and CDR2 FQNEAQ. V gave up 5 bases and J gave up 0 bases; unmatched junction bases: 9. The chain's CDR3 is CASSPRQGMISYEQYF. Written as DNA, the CDR3 is TGTGCCAGCAGCCCGAGACAGGGGATGATCTCCTACGAGCAGTACTTC.

The chain combines TRBV11-2 with TRBJ1-3, with D unresolved. Germline lookup yields CDR1 SGHAT and CDR2 FQNNGV. The CDR3 has 13 residues. V was pared by 5 bases and J by 6 bases, with 11 bases between. For the CDR3, the DNA is TGTGCCAGCAGCGCCTATCCAGTAAACACCATATATTTT. Protein product: CASSAYPVNTIYF.

This sequence joins TRBV10-2 and TRBJ2-3; TRBD2 might be the D (6 bases). The CDR3 consists of 14 residues. Trimming removed 6 bases from V and 4 bases from J, with 14 bases in between. CDR1 is WSHSY and CDR2 is SAAADI in the germline V gene. The CDR3 reads CASRGGGEPDTQYF. DNA of the CDR3: TGCGCCAGCAGAGGCGGAGGGGAGCCAGATACGCAGTATTTT.

This chain connects TRBV5-1 to TRBJ1-1; D call uncertain. The V end was cut by 0 bases, the J end by 4 bases, with 10 bases between. Germline V gene data show CDR1 as SGHRS and CDR2 as YFSETQ. The CDR3 runs 14 residues. This chain's CDR3 is CASSLVPGATEAFF. The CDR3 nucleotides are TGCGCCAGCAGCTTGGTTCCGGGAGCCACTGAAGCTTTCTTT.

The chain has TRBV5-1 and TRBJ2-7; D gene unclear. The CDR3 is 13 residues long. Looked up from germline, CDR1 is SGHRS and CDR2 is YFSETQ. V was cut by 2 bases and J by 1 base, with 7 bases left in between. The CDR3 here is CASSFKGSYEQYF. The CDR3 DNA is TGCGCCAGCAGCTTTAAGGGTTCCTACGAGCAGTACTTC.

To note about this clone: Other DNA variants within this sample encode the same CDR3. The genes are TRBV11-3 and TRBJ1-1; D remains unclear. With 2 bases removed from V and 1 base from J, the gap between germline ends came to 8 bases. The CDR3 totals 14 residues. Germline V gene sequence: CDR1 SGHNT, CDR2 YENEEA. CDR3: CASSLHGENTEAFF. CDR3 coding DNA: TGTGCCAGCAGCTTACACGGGGAGAACACTGAAGCTTTCTTT.

This clone was seen only once. This sequence joins TRBV6-1 and TRBJ2-7, with a possible D match to TRBD2 (7 bases). Per germline, CDR1 MNHNS and CDR2 SASEGT. The CDR3 contains 15 residues. Trimming took 6 bases from V and 0 from J, leaving 15 bases between them. For the CDR3, the DNA is TGTGCCAGCAGGGGGAGGGGGGCCATCTCCTACGAGCAGTACTTC. It translates to CASRGRGAISYEQYF.

This chain joins TRBV27 and TRBJ1-5, with TRBD1 matching over 10 bases. The germline V gene encodes CDR1 MNHEY and CDR2 SMNVEV (reference sequence). The CDR3 is 18 residues long. J gave up 2 bases and V 0 bases, and 7 bases lay outside the gene matches. The CDR3 DNA reads TGTGCCAGCAGTTTATCCCGGACAGGGGGATCGGGCAATCAGCCCCAGCATTTT. Its translation is CASSLSRTGGSGNQPQHF.

The chain couples TRBV29-1 to TRBJ2-7; tentatively, D is TRBD1 or TRBD2 (5 bases each). Per germline, CDR1 SQVTM and CDR2 ANQGSEA. Trimming stripped 7 bases from V and 0 bases from J, with 13 bases between. This CDR3 is 13 amino acids long. In DNA, the CDR3 is TGCAGCGCCGGGCCAGGGAGCTCCTACGAGCAGTACTTC. This encodes CSAGPGSSYEQYF.

This chain connects TRBV18 to TRBJ1-2; a possible D gene is TRBD1 (5 bases). From germline, CDR1 is KGHSH and CDR2 LQKENI. Between the trimmed V and J ends, which lost 3 bases and 2 bases, there was a span of 13 bases. This CDR3 has 15 residues. CDR3 amino acids: CASSPGSGANYGYTF. In DNA, the CDR3 is TGTGCCAGCTCACCTGGATCTGGGGCCAACTATGGCTACACCTTC. Looking up the rest from reference TRBV18 and TRBJ1-2 gives the full variable domain: NAGVMQNPRHLVRRRGQEARLRCSPMKGHSHVYWYRQLPEEGLKFMVYLQKENIIDESGMPKERFSAEFPKEGPSILRIQQVVRGDSAAYFCASSPGSGANYGYTFGSGTRLTVV.

Comment on this clone: A far larger clone is one nucleotide away, so this likely arose from a read error. The identical CDR3 is also encoded by other nucleotide sequences in the sample. The J gene is TRBJ2-5, the V gene TRBV15; D not certain. The germline gives CDR1 LNHNV, CDR2 YYDKDF (reference sequence). V shed 0 bases and J shed 6 bases, with 5 bases lying between them. This CDR3 is built from 12 residues. CDR3 loop: CATSRDDQTQYF. CDR3 sequence (DNA): TGTGCCACCAGCAGAGATGATCAGACCCAGTACTTC.

This clone was observed a single time. The chain employs TRBV28 and TRBJ2-5; 9 positions match TRBD1. V lost 1 base, J lost 6 bases, and 3 bases stayed unmatched. This CDR3 comprises 14 residues. Germline CDR1 and CDR2: MDHEN and SYDVKM. This CDR3 reads CASSLSDRGKTQYF. CDR3 coding DNA: TGTGCCAGCAGTTTATCCGACAGGGGGAAGACCCAGTACTTC.

The chain links TRBV6-5 to TRBJ2-7, with a possible D match to TRBD1 (5 bases). CDR1 MNHEY and CDR2 SVGAGI come from the germline V gene. The CDR3 is 12 amino acids. V shed 7 bases and J shed 11 bases, with 18 bases lying between them. The chain's CDR3 is CASKTDQGLEYF. DNA for the CDR3: TGTGCCAGCAAAACCGATCAGGGATTGGAGTACTTC.